Listed here are 8 T cell receptor beta chains from one sample, sequenced in a study of blood T cells in healthy people across ages. For the second PCR, which ran for roughly 6 to 11 cycles, a sample-barcoded 5' primer and a J-beta primer mix were used. TCRdb re-called the 5' RACE reads with MiXCR, one entry per CDR3 protein. The sample holds hundreds of thousands of distinct CDR3 sequences; over 20% are singletons and the top ten take less than 25%. The sample taken for sequencing was blood. The receptor set was obtained from a man between 65 and 80 years old in good health.

This clonotype was seen a handful of times. CDR3 in amino acids: CASSDPLAGRGSSYEQYF. CDR3 DNA: TGTGCCAGCAGCGACCCCTTGGCCGGGAGGGGTAGCTCCTACGAGCAGTACTTC. V gene TRBV9 combines with J gene TRBJ2-7, with 8 bases that match TRBD2. This CDR3 is 18 amino acids long. Germline V gene lookup returns CDR1 SGDLS and CDR2 YYNGEE. The J segment lost 0 bases and the V segment lost 3 bases, leaving 14 bases of the junction unmatched.

This clonotype was detected only a few times. This chain joins TRBV7-9 and TRBJ1-2; maybe TRBD1 (5 bases). V lost 2 bases and J lost 5, with 12 bases in between. This CDR3 contains 14 residues. Looked up from germline, CDR1 is SEHNR and CDR2 is FQNEAQ (reference sequence). The CDR3 bases are TGTGCCAGCAGCTTAAGACAGTCCGGTTATGGCTACACCTTC. Amino acid sequence: CASSLRQSGYGYTF.

This clonotype was counted ten times or more. The genes are TRBV2 and TRBJ2-1, with 14 bases aligning to TRBD2. Losses at the gene ends were 11 bases for V and 10 bases for J; bases not matched to a gene: 10. This CDR3 spans 14 amino acids. Germline values: CDR1 SNHLY, CDR2 FYNNEI. The CDR3 protein is CASAGLAGGGEQFF. The CDR3 nucleotides read TGTGCCTCTGCCGGACTAGCGGGAGGAGGGGAGCAGTTCTTC.

The chain uses TRBV12-3 or TRBV12-4 and TRBJ2-4; D unclear. The CDR3 is made up of 13 amino acids. Deletions cut 8 bases from V and 8 bases from J, with 16 bases between. CDR3 sequence reads: CASSRGPWDIQYF. DNA of the CDR3: TGTGCCAGCTCTCGCGGCCCATGGGACATTCAGTACTTC.

Turning to this clonotype: An end of the junction differs from the germline gene, which may be a read error. The chain is built from TRBV5-1 and TRBJ2-1, with a tentative D call TRBD1 (5 bases). The CDR3 has 13 residues. Germline V gene data show CDR1 as SGHRS and CDR2 as YFSETQ. The CDR3 protein is CASSSLQGNEQFF. In nucleotides, the CDR3 is TGTGCCAGCTCCTCCCTCCAGGGAAATGAGCAGTTCTTC. Complete variable domain (other parts from reference TRBV5-1 and TRBJ2-1): KAGVTQTPRYLIKTRGQQVTLSCSPISGHRSVSWYQQTPGQGLQFLFEYFSETQRNKGNFPGRFSGRQFSNSRSEMNVSTLELGDSALYLCASSSLQGNEQFFGPGTRLTVL.

The rearrangement uses TRBV28 and TRBJ2-5; D assignment may be TRBD1 or TRBD2 (5 bases each). The end of the DNA aligns better with TRBJ2-7, so the J call may be wrong. Looked up from germline, CDR1 is MDHEN and CDR2 is SYDVKM. This CDR3 has 16 residues. Here the CDR3 DNA reads TGTGCCAGCAGTGGCGCCCCGGGACGGGGTCCCTACGAGCAGTACTTC. Amino acids: CASSGAPGRGPYEQYF.

V usage is TRBV11-3 and J usage is TRBJ2-7, with D perhaps matching TRBD2 (6 bases). TRBJ2-1 explains the end of the DNA better; the J call may be wrong. Germline CDR1 SGHNT, CDR2 YENEEA. The CDR3 totals 15 residues. The CDR3 here is CASSFLGQREDEQFF. CDR3 DNA: TGTGCCAGCAGCTTCTTAGGCCAAAGGGAGGATGAGCAGTTCTTC.

About this clonotype itself: The junction differs from germline at one of its ends, possibly a read error. The rearrangement uses TRBV30 and TRBJ2-3, with D hard to call. The germline CDR1 and CDR2 sequences are GTSNPN and SVGIG (reference sequence). The CDR3 is 13 amino acids. The CDR3, as DNA: TGTGCCTGGAGTGTTAGGGCCCGAGATACGCAGTCTTTT. It translates to CAWSVRARDTQSF.